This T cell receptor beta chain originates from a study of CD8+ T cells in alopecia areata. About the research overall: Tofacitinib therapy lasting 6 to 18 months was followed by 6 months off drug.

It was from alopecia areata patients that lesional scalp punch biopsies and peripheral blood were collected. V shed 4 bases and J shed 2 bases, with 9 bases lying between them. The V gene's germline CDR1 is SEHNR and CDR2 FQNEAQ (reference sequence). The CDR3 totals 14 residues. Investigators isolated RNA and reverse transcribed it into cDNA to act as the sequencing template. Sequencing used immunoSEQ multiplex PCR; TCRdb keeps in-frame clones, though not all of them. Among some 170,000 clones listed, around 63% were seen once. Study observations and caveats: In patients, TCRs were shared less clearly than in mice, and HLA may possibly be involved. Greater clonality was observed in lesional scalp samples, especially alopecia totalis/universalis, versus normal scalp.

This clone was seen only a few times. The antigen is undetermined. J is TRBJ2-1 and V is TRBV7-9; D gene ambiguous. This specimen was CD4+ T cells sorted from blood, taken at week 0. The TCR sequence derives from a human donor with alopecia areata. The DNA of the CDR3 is TGTGCCAGCAGCTCTAGTAGTCCCTACAATGAGCAGTTCTTC. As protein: CASSSSSPYNEQFF.